This record covers a single TCR beta chain. This clone was detected a few times. Which antigen it targets is not known. Base qualities were left out, and no much larger clone turns up one base away. Looking up the germline V gene (reference sequence) yields CDR1 MNHNY and CDR2 SVGAGI. V sheds 5 bases and J sheds 2 bases, leaving 12 bases between their ends. The cysteine opens and the phenylalanine closes a CDR3 of 14 amino acids. CDR3 DNA is the only sequence kept; it has 42 bases, read in frame from the first base. The cohort consisted of hundreds of healthy bone marrow donors. All cohort members were sampled while nominally healthy, although unrecorded immune exposures were likely present. The donor was CMV seronegative and belonged to the group of more than 300 seronegative cohort members. Every donor gave a peripheral blood sample, and the peripheral blood mononuclear cells from that sample were used for TCR beta sequencing. Genomic DNA extraction from the blood cell samples was performed with the Qiagen DNeasy Blood Extraction Kit.

The source of the sample is a study of cytomegalovirus exposure and HLA in healthy donors (dated by TCRdb to 2017 to 2019). Study-level background: In an earlier analysis of under 750 of the donors, approximately 260 Gb of sequence data and 117 million unique TCR beta sequences from 150 million to 200 million T cells were reported. The study aimed to test whether cataloging public T cell receptors could reveal signatures of past pathogen exposure. A later analysis re-examined previously published TCR beta repertoires from hundreds of donors and added high-resolution HLA genotyping to investigate patterns of TCR occurrence. The number of typed donors differed by locus: about 620-630 for A, B, C, DRB1 and DQB1; 522 for DQA1; around 610 for DPA1; and 450 to 480 for DPB1. Of the roughly 390 genotyped donors, over 80% were placed in the genetic ancestry cluster associated with self-reported Caucasian donors. About 310 gigabases of sequencing data and 70 million to 100 million unique TCR sequences were included in an early release covering roughly 700 HLA-typed donors. Using immunosequencing, the study profiled T cell repertoires from some 670 subjects and related those repertoires to cytomegalovirus serostatus. Roughly five DR-DQ haplotypes were handled as single units for association and clustering, since linkage in the cohort was strong. An earlier analysis of about 620 of the donors applied high-throughput TCR beta sequencing to assess whether each TCR beta V gene segment acted as functional or pseudogenic. On average, 235,054 unique TCR beta nucleotide sequences were sequenced per donor among 398 genotyped donors of the cohort, with roughly 20% of those sequences being non-productive. The study combined high-throughput TCR immunosequencing, statistical association of individual TCRs with disease status, and machine learning to predict cytomegalovirus infection status. In a later genetic analysis, genome-wide SNP genotypes for about 55% of the 666 donors were used, and that subset was treated as a discovery cohort. Both class I and class II loci were covered by HLA typing, at four-digit resolution. Rather than using new phenotypic data, the later analysis identified candidate immune exposures from TCR beta sequences and from how often those sequences occurred across donors. Every repertoire in the discovery cohort had been generated on one and the same sequencing platform. Along with the approximately 650-subject first cohort, a separate validation cohort of about 110 different subjects was used. Donor age, sex, ethnicity and CMV serostatus were compiled alongside the repertoire data. General conclusions and limits of the study: At a false discovery rate of 0.05, a later analysis linked around 17,000 TCR beta sequences to specific HLA alleles. According to a later analysis, most CMV-associated TCR beta chains appeared to be HLA-restricted, and the HLA associations seemed to be driven largely by CMV exposure. According to a later analysis, TCR association rates differed among HLA loci, with DRB1 alleles showing the most associated TCRs and HLA-C alleles showing the fewest. According to a later analysis, parvovirus B19, influenza, CMV and Epstein-Barr virus appeared linked to several top co-occurrence clusters. An association between a missense DCLRE1C variant and V-gene and J-gene trimming of TCR beta chains was found in a later genetic analysis and replicated in an independent cohort. Because HLA typing was unavailable for some donors at each locus, only the typed subset was used in association tests. Compared with the 666-donor mean, donors in an Asian-associated ancestry cluster had fewer N-insertions in productive TCRs, according to a later genetic analysis. The only immune exposure information available for the cohort was CMV serostatus. When HLA alleles, especially DR and DQ, strongly co-occurred, TCR associations were difficult to assign to individual alleles. Most TCR sequences were observed very rarely across donors, whereas some public TCRs were present in many individuals. A further reported finding was that TCR beta sequences accurately predicted the HLA-A and HLA-B alleles for most subjects in the first cohort. The classifier was reported to diagnose cytomegalovirus status with high specificity and sensitivity in both the original cohort and the validation cohort. It was suggested by the authors that the approach could potentially be generalized to other disease states and immunological phenotypes. Linkage disequilibrium might explain the correlated functional status among segregating V segments, but an unknown experimental factor could not be excluded. Compared with equally common non-associated chains, HLA-associated TCR beta chains in a later analysis were more clonally expanded and had lower generation probabilities. Presence/absence analyses assumed roughly uniform sequencing depth across donors, an assumption that may not hold. Only TCR beta chains were sequenced in this cohort, and the absence of alpha or paired-chain data limited detectable features. The 87-base-pair reads could not distinguish some IMGT-functional V segments, including TRBV6-2 and TRBV6-3, so those segments were excluded. In vitro tests confirmed that three of the cytomegalovirus-associated TCR beta chains recognize cytomegalovirus antigens. The study listed 150 to 200 TCR beta chains as associated with cytomegalovirus. In an earlier analysis of around 500 of the donors, most TCR beta V segments appeared in productive rearrangements about 90% or about 30% of the time, broadly matching IMGT annotations. Because counts were too low, about 15 rarely observed V segments, including chromosome 9 orphons, were left out of the earlier analysis of over 550 of the donors. A group of highly shared sequence variants was considered likely to be a technical artifact of the sequencing pipeline.

Libraries were constructed by the immunoSEQ multiplex PCR assay. For the multiplex PCR, a mixture combining 60 forward primers for TCR Vbeta segments and 13 reverse primers for TCR Jbeta segments was used. The CDR3 region of rearranged TCR beta genes was amplified from genomic DNA by a multiplex PCR assay. Amplified TCR beta libraries were sequenced as 87-base-pair reads on the Illumina HiSeq System. The paper's processing steps were these. A later analysis tallied tens of millions of unique TCR beta chains across the 640 or so repertoires, and approximately 12 million of those chains were shared by two or more donors. Raw reads were error-corrected and collapsed into unique sequences by a nearest-neighbor algorithm in which closely related sequences were merged to remove PCR and sequencing errors. V, D and J gene segments were assigned by aligning CDR3 sequences to IMGT reference sequences. For a sequence to be retained, at least a six-nucleotide match to both a V gene segment and a J gene segment was required. A rearrangement counted as productive if the CDR3 had no stop codons and remained in frame with V and J, and every other rearrangement counted as non-productive. Following IMGT convention, CDR3 was defined as the stretch from the second conserved V-encoded cysteine to the conserved J-encoded phenylalanine. In an earlier analysis of around 570 of the donors, sequences lacking an unambiguous match to a single V gene segment were excluded. In an earlier analysis of approximately 610 of the donors, V segments were called functional above 56.7% productive rearrangements and were called segregating when the between-donor standard deviation exceeded 5%. A statistical classification framework was developed to diagnose cytomegalovirus status using the catalog of TCR beta chain sequences. In a later analysis, TCR nucleotide sequences were compared against IMGT/GENE-DB human TR gene sequences so that V and J genes could be assigned. Using the TCRdist pipeline, a later analysis assigned CDR3 sequences along with most-parsimonious VDJ recombination scenarios. In a later analysis, every TCR beta chain was defined by the combination of its CDR3 amino acid sequence and its V-gene family, and reads without a unique V-gene family were dropped. As a way to deal with suspected cross-contamination and a sequencing artifact, a later analysis dropped 592 nucleotide sequences that were highly shared and had low generation probability. For each public chain, a later analysis derived a clonal expansion index from normalized ranks of inferred template counts within each repertoire. In a later analysis, generation probabilities were computed with a VDJ recombination model fitted to out-of-frame rearrangements, and the resulting probabilities were checked against IGoR. Hypergeometric tests were used in a later analysis to score TCR-TCR, TCR-HLA and TCR-CMV co-occurrence, with a repertoire-size bias correction applied to the TCR pairs. To estimate false discovery rates, a later analysis permuted the HLA or CMV assignments 20 times. In a later analysis, co-occurring TCRs were grouped with DBSCAN, and TCRdist sequence similarity was added when clustering was performed within HLA-allele-positive subsets. Repertoires with fewer than 30,000 or more than 120,000 public chains were left out of co-occurrence clustering, as were a handful of repertoires with anomalous nucleotide sharing. TCRdb mirrors the immuneACCESS table, restricted to in-frame sequences. Some clones are absent from its copies; in checked studies, under half trace to an unresolved V gene, and the reason for the others is unknown. The V and J calls and clone size come from that table; D and trimming were worked out from the DNA. The sample data list about 140,000 clones, and roughly 84% of these were observed just once. The ten largest make up about 2.5% of the sample.

The chain joins TRBV6-6 to TRBJ2-5; the D segment could be TRBD1, given 6 matching bases. The sample comprised PBMCs. The source of this sequence is a boy between 2 and 10 years old in good health and CMV-seronegative. For the CDR3, the sequence is CASSPSRGQETQYF. The nucleotide sequence reads as follows: TGTGCCAGCAGTCCCTCGAGGGGGCAAGAGACCCAGTACTTC.